Listed here is a single TCR beta chain. The CDR3 spans 15 residues. With 7 bases clipped from V and 3 bases from J, the junction kept 7 bases outside the gene matches. In germline, CDR1 is MDHEN, CDR2 SYDVKM. The PCR contained 60 Vbeta and 13 Jbeta primers. Produced via immunoSEQ multiplex PCR; TCRdb's table is partial and in-frame only. The sample carries 150,000 to 180,000 clones, approximately 74% recorded once. This specimen belongs to a study of cytomegalovirus exposure and HLA in healthy donors. The receptor was isolated from a young man in good health and CMV-seronegative. The sequencing sample was made of PBMCs. The rearrangement links TRBV28 to TRBJ2-2, with 8 bases that match TRBD2. The CDR3 sequence is CASTSGGEDTGELFF. Here the CDR3 DNA reads TGTGCCAGCACCTCCGGGGGGGAGGACACCGGGGAGCTGTTTTTT.